The 17 T cell receptor beta chains below come from one sample, sequenced in a study of T-cell memory formation after mild COVID-19. TCRdb called the 5' RACE reads again in MiXCR, with one record for every CDR3 protein. The table lists around 180,000 distinct CDR3 sequences, approximately 16% of them singletons. Source material: PBMCs or a T cell subset sorted from them (not recorded which). The receptors come from an adult woman who had mild COVID-19 (a few samples of this study predate the infection). Cell type and time point are not known.

This clonotype has a handful of counts. The chain links TRBV5-1 to TRBJ2-3, with 8 positions matching TRBD2. The CDR3 is 16 amino acids. Germline V lookup: CDR1 SGHRS, CDR2 YFSETQ. Unmatched junction bases numbered 5, after V lost 2 bases and J lost 0 bases. The DNA for the CDR3 is TGCGCCAGCAGCTTTAACCTAGCGGGCAGCACAGATACGCAGTATTTT. Translation: CASSFNLAGSTDTQYF.

This clonotype occurred a few times. The V call is TRBV5-1, the J call TRBJ2-3, with D perhaps matching TRBD2 (6 bases). This CDR3 spans 13 amino acids. Trimming cost V 1 base and J 5 bases, with 8 bases left between them. Germline V gene lookup returns CDR1 SGHRS and CDR2 YFSETQ. Written as DNA, the CDR3 is TGCGCCAGCAGCTTGAGGAGGGGAGATACGCAGTATTTT. It is translated as CASSLRRGDTQYF.

The chain combines TRBV10-3 with TRBJ2-3; possible D gene TRBD2, 6 bases. There are 14 residues in the CDR3. Germline V gives CDR1 ENHRY, CDR2 SYGVKD. V lost 4 bases and J lost 1, with 9 bases in between. As DNA, the CDR3 is TGTGCCATCAGTGCAGGAGGGGGCACAGATACGCAGTATTTT. It yields the protein CAISAGGGTDTQYF.

The V call is TRBV25-1, the J call TRBJ1-1; TRBD1 might be the D (6 bases). The CDR3 totals 14 residues. The germline V and J ends were trimmed by 7 bases and 4 bases, with 16 bases remaining between them. Germline-derived CDR1 and CDR2 are MGHDK and SYGVNS. The CDR3 loop is CASKETGWTTEAFF. The DNA of the CDR3 is TGTGCCAGCAAGGAAACAGGGTGGACCACTGAAGCTTTCTTT.

CDR3 protein: CASSLVGSTSSYEQYF. The CDR3 DNA reads as TGTGCCAGCAGCTTGGTTGGATCTACGAGCTCCTACGAGCAGTACTTC. This rearrangement joins TRBV5-5 to TRBJ2-7; D ambiguous. V lost 0 bases to trimming and J lost 0 bases, with 13 bases between them. Germline assignment: CDR1 SGHKS and CDR2 YYEKEE (reference sequence). The CDR3 runs to 16 residues.

This chain links TRBV7-9 with TRBJ2-1; perhaps TRBD2 as D (5 bases). V lost 10 bases and J 12 bases, leaving 28 bases between the germline ends. This CDR3 region has 15 residues. Per germline, CDR1 SEHNR and CDR2 FQNEAQ (reference sequence). CDR3 region: CAISRRRLLALGQFF. For the CDR3, the DNA is TGTGCCATCAGTCGAAGGCGACTACTCGCTCTCGGGCAGTTCTTC.

This clonotype was found a few times. This sequence joins TRBV12-3 or TRBV12-4 and TRBJ1-1; D is uncertain. The CDR3 sequence is 10 residues long. The germline V and J ends were trimmed by 3 bases and 8 bases, with 4 bases remaining between them. The CDR3 nucleotides are TGTGCCAGCAGTTTGGGAGAAGCTTTCTTT. Translation: CASSLGEAFF.

In this sample, this clonotype turned up once. This chain links TRBV9 with TRBJ1-1, with unresolved D. The CDR3 consists of 15 residues. V was cut by 1 base and J by 4 bases, with 14 bases left in between. CDR1 SGDLS and CDR2 YYNGEE come from the germline V gene. The CDR3 loop is CASSVSLKAGTEAFF. The CDR3, as DNA: TGTGCCAGCAGCGTAAGCCTAAAAGCGGGCACTGAAGCTTTCTTT.

The chain is built from TRBV5-1 and TRBJ2-2; 7 positions agree with TRBD1. This CDR3 region has 16 residues. The junction had 8 bases not matched to a gene; V was cut back by 4 bases and J by 2 bases. The V gene's germline CDR1 is SGHRS and CDR2 YFSETQ. CDR3 amino acids: CASSRGQLVNTGELFF. CDR3 DNA: TGCGCCAGCAGCCGGGGACAGCTCGTTAACACCGGGGAGCTGTTTTTT.

This clonotype was seen a handful of times. This chain uses TRBV5-1 with TRBJ2-5; 10 bases are a match to TRBD2. The V gene end was trimmed by 5 bases and the J gene end by 3 bases; junction bases not matched to a gene: 4. The CDR3 covers 14 residues. CDR1 SGHRS and CDR2 YFSETQ come from the germline V gene. For the CDR3, the DNA is TGCGCCAGCAGACTAGCGGGGATTGAAGAGACCCAGTACTTC. This codes for CASRLAGIEETQYF.

This clonotype was seen a few times. This chain joins TRBV12-3 or TRBV12-4 and TRBJ2-6; 7 bases fit TRBD2. Trimming cost V 6 bases and J 2 bases; bases outside gene matches: 4. The CDR3 runs 15 residues. Written as DNA, the CDR3 is TGTGCCAGCAGCCATGGGGGGGCTGGGGCCAACGTCCTGACTTTC. Translating gives CASSHGGAGANVLTF.

The rearrangement joins TRBV16 to TRBJ1-1, with 7 nucleotides matching TRBD1. The junction had 2 bases not matched to a gene; V was cut back by 4 bases and J by 0 bases. The CDR3 is made up of 14 amino acids. Germline V lookup: CDR1 KGHSY, CDR2 FQNENV. The CDR3, as DNA: TGTGCCAGCAGCCCAGGGGGTATGAACACTGAAGCTTTCTTT. It yields the protein CASSPGGMNTEAFF. Combining the CDR3 with reference TRBV16 and TRBJ1-1 gives the whole variable domain GEEVAQTPKHLVRGEGQKAKLYCAPIKGHSYVFWYQQVLKNEFKFLISFQNENVFDETGMPKERFSAKCLPNSPCSLEIQATKLEDSAVYFCASSPGGMNTEAFFGQGTRLTVV.

This clonotype has only a few counts. The J gene is TRBJ2-5, the V gene TRBV21-1; whether TRBD1, the table's D call, matches the DNA was not checked. TRBV21-1 is given as a pseudogene. The CDR3 sequence is 14 residues long. CDR3 amino acids: CASSPKDRQETQYF. CDR3 in DNA: TGTGCCAGCAGCCCGAAGGACAGGCAAGAGACCCAGTACTTC.

This clonotype was seen only a few times. This chain uses TRBV18 with TRBJ2-7; D may correspond to TRBD1 or TRBD2 (6 bases each). CDR1 KGHSH and CDR2 LQKENI come from the germline V gene. The V gene lost 3 bases and the J gene lost 2 bases, with 14 bases spanning the gap. This CDR3 region has 15 residues. The CDR3 nucleotides read TGTGCCAGCTCACCCGGGGGCCGACCGACCTACGAGCAGTACTTC. Amino acid sequence: CASSPGGRPTYEQYF.

This clonotype was seen only a few times. The chain is built from TRBV7-2 and TRBJ2-3; D might be TRBD2 (6 bases). Looked up from germline, CDR1 is SGHTA and CDR2 is FQGNSA. The CDR3 spans 12 residues. Trimming stripped 5 bases from V and 6 bases from J, with 9 bases between. CDR3 sequence (DNA): TGTGCCAGCAGCCGGAGGGTGGATACGCAGTATTTT. Its translation is CASSRRVDTQYF.

This clonotype was counted only a few times. This sequence joins TRBV25-1 and TRBJ2-3, with 15 bases lining up with TRBD2. Losses at the gene ends were 5 bases for V and 7 bases for J; bases not matched to a gene: 7. CDR1 is MGHDK, CDR2 SYGVNS, per germline. The CDR3 contains 16 residues. The CDR3 sequence is CASSPWTSGRANTQYF. In nucleotides, the CDR3 is TGTGCCAGCAGTCCCTGGACTAGCGGGAGGGCAAATACGCAGTATTTT.

The chain recombines TRBV20-1 with TRBJ1-5, with TRBD1 as a possible D gene (6 bases). The CDR3 length is 15 residues. V was trimmed by 6 bases and J by 0 bases, leaving 15 bases between them. Germline CDR1 and CDR2: DFQATT and SNEGSKA (reference sequence). The CDR3 reads CSAQGGRNSNQPQHF. In DNA form, the CDR3 reads TGCAGTGCGCAAGGGGGACGGAATAGCAATCAGCCCCAGCATTTT.